The 3 T cell receptor beta chains presented below share a single source sample, sequenced in a study of cytomegalovirus exposure and HLA in healthy donors. 60 Vbeta and 13 Jbeta primers were used in PCR. TCRdb keeps only in-frame clones here, not all; method: immunoSEQ multiplex PCR. The repertoire consists of roughly 200,000 clones, with more than 85% occurring once and the leading ten covering more than 0.8%. Sequencing was done on a sample of PBMCs. All receptors come from a woman between 18 and 29 years old in good health and CMV-seronegative.

The CDR3 spells CASSWGQGHPTSYEQYF. The CDR3 coding sequence is TGTGCCAGCAGCTGGGGACAGGGCCACCCCACTTCCTACGAGCAGTACTTC. The chain recombines TRBV7-9 with TRBJ2-7, with 9 nucleotides matching TRBD1. The CDR3 is made up of 17 amino acids. The J segment lost 1 base and the V segment lost 4 bases, leaving 11 bases of the junction unmatched. CDR1 is SEHNR, CDR2 FQNEAQ, per germline (reference sequence).

V usage is TRBV10-3 and J usage is TRBJ2-1; 11 bases agree with TRBD2. Germline V gene lookup returns CDR1 ENHRY and CDR2 SYGVKD. The CDR3 runs to 15 residues. Trimming at V came to 3 bases and at J to 4 bases, leaving 2 bases not matched to a gene. CDR3 nucleotide sequence: TGTGCCATCAGTGAACTAGCGGGAGCTTACAATGAGCAGTTCTTC. It specifies CAISELAGAYNEQFF.

The chain couples TRBV7-6 to TRBJ2-1, with D perhaps matching TRBD2 (6 bases). Germline V gives CDR1 SGHVS, CDR2 FNYEAQ. V lost 3 bases to trimming and J lost 8 bases, with 26 bases between them. CDR3 length equals 18 residues. The CDR3 nucleotides are TGTGCCAGCAGCTTGTATTCGCGCGGGGTCAGATCTTGGGATGAGCAGTTCTTC. Its protein is CASSLYSRGVRSWDEQFF.